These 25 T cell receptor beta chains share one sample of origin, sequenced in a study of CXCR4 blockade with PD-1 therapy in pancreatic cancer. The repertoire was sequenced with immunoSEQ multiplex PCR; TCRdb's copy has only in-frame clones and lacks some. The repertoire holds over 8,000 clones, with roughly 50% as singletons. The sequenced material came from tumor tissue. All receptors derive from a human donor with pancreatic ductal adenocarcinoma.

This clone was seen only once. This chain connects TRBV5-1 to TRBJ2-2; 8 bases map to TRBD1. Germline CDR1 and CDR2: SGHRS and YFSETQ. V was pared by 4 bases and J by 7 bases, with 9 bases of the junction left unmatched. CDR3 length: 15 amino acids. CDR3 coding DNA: TGCGCCAGCAGCCGATTGACAGGGGTCGGCGGGGAGCTGTTTTTT. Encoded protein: CASSRLTGVGGELFF.

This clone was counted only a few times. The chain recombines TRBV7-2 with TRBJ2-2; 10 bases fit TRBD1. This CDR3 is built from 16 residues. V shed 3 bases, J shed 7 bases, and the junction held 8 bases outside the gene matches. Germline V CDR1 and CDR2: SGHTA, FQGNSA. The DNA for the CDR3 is TGTGCCAGCAGCTTGTTGGGACAGGGGATTTTCGGGGAGCTGTTTTTT. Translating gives CASSLLGQGIFGELFF.

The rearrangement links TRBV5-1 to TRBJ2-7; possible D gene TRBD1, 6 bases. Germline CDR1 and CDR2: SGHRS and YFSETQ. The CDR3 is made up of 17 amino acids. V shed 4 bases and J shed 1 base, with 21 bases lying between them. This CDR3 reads CASSRTGTRRSSYEQYF. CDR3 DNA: TGCGCCAGCAGCCGAACCGGGACACGACGTTCTTCCTACGAGCAGTACTTC.

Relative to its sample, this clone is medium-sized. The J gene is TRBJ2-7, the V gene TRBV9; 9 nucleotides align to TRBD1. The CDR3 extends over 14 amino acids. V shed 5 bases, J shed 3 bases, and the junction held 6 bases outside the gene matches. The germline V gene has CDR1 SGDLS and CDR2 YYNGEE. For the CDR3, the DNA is TGTGCCAGCAGTTTTGGGACAGGGAGCTACGAGCAGTACTTC. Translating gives CASSFGTGSYEQYF.

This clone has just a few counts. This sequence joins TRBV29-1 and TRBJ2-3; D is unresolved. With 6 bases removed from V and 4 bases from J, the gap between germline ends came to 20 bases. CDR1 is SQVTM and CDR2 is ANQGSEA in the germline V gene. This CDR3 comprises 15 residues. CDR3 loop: CSVVLDKGRSDTQYF. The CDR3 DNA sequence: TGCAGCGTCGTCCTAGACAAAGGCAGGTCAGATACGCAGTATTTT.

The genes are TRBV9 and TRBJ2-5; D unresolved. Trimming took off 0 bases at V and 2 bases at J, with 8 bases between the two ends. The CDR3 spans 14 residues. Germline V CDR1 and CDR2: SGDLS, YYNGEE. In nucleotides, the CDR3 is TGTGCCAGCAGCGTAGGGCAGAGACAAGAGACCCAGTACTTC. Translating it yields CASSVGQRQETQYF.

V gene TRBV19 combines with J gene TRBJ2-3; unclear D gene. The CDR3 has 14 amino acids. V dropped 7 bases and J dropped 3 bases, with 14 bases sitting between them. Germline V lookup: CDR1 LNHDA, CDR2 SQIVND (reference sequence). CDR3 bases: TGTGCCAGTAACGGACGGGCGGCGACAGATACGCAGTATTTT. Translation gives CASNGRAATDTQYF.

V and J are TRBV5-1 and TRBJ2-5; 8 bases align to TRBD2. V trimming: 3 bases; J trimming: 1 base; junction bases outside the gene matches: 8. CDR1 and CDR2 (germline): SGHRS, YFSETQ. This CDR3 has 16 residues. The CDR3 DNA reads TGCGCCAGCAGCTGGGGGCGGAGCGGGGGCCAAGAGACCCAGTACTTC. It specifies CASSWGRSGGQETQYF.

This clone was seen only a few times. CDR3 sequence: CASSESTTGPYEQYF. The CDR3 coding sequence is TGCGCCAGCAGTGAGTCGACCACAGGACCCTACGAGCAGTACTTC. V gene TRBV10-2 combines with J gene TRBJ2-7; possible D gene TRBD1, 5 bases. Per the germline V gene, CDR1 is WSHSY and CDR2 is SAAADI. The germline V and J ends were trimmed by 0 bases and 2 bases, with 11 bases remaining between them. The CDR3 covers 15 residues.

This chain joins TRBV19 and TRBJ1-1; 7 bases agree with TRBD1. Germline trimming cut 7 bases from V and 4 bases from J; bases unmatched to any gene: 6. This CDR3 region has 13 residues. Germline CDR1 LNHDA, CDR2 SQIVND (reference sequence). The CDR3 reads CASKGQRSTEAFF. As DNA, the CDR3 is TGTGCCAGTAAGGGACAGCGGAGCACTGAAGCTTTCTTT.

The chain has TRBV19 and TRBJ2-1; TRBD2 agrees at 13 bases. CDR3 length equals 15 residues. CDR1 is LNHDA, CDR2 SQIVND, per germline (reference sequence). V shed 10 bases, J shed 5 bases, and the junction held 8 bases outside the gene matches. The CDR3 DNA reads TGTGCCACCGCGGGACTAGCGGGAAGGGACAATGAGCAGTTCTTC. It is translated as CATAGLAGRDNEQFF.

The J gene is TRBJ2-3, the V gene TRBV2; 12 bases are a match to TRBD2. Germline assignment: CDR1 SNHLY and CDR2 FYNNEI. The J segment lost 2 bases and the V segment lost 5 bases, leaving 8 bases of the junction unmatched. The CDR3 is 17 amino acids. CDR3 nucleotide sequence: TGTGCCAGCAGTATCCGTACTAGCGGGGGGCCCACAGATACGCAGTATTTT. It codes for CASSIRTSGGPTDTQYF. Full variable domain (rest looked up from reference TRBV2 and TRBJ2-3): EPEVTQTPSHQVTQMGQEVILRCVPISNHLYFYWYRQILGQKVEFLVSFYNNEISEKSEIFDDQFSVERPDGSNFTLKIRSTKLEDSAMYFCASSIRTSGGPTDTQYFGPGTRLTVL.

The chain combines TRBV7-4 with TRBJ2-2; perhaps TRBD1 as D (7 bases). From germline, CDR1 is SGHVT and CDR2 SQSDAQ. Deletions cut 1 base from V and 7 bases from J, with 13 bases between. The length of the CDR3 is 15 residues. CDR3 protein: CASSLGTTGVGELFF. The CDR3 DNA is TGTGCCAGCAGCTTAGGGACTACAGGGGTCGGGGAGCTGTTTTTT.

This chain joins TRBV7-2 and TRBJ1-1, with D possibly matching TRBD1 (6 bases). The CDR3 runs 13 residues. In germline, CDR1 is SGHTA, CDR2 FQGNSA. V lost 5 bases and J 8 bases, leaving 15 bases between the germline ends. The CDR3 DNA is TGTGCCAGCAGCCTACAGGGAGGGGACGAAGCTTTCTTT. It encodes CASSLQGGDEAFF.

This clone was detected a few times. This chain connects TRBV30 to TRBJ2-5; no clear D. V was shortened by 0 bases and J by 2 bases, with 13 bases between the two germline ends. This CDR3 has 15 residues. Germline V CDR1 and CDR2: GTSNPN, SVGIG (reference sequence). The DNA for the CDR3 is TGTGCCTGGAGTGTAAAGTTGGTCAGGCAAGAGACCCAGTACTTC. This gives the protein CAWSVKLVRQETQYF.

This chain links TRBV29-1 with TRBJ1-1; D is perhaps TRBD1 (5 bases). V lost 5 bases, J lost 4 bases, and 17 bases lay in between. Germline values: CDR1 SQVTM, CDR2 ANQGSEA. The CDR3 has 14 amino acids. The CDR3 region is CSVLFRADGTEAFF. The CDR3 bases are TGCAGCGTTCTCTTCAGGGCGGATGGCACTGAAGCTTTCTTT.

CDR3 sequence reads: CASSYRYEQYF. CDR3 DNA: TGTGCCAGCAGTTACCGCTACGAGCAGTACTTC. V usage is TRBV6-4 and J usage is TRBJ2-7; unclear D gene. The V gene lost 5 bases and the J gene lost 3 bases, with 5 bases spanning the gap. From germline, CDR1 is MRHNA and CDR2 SNTAGT. The length of the CDR3 is 11 residues.

The CDR3 reads CASSPRVGTEQYF. CDR3 coding DNA: TGTGCCAGTAGTCCCCGAGTTGGGACCGAGCAGTACTTC. The chain recombines TRBV19 with TRBJ2-7; either TRBD1 or TRBD2 may fit D (5 bases each). CDR1 is LNHDA, CDR2 SQIVND, per germline (reference sequence). CDR3 length: 13 residues. The ends were cut back, 5 bases at V and 6 bases at J, with 14 bases in the middle.

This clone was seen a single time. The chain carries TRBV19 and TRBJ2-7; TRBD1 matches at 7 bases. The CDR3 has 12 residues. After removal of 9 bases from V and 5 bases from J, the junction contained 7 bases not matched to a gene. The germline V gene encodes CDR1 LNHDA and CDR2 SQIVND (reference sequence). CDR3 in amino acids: CARTGTPNEQYF. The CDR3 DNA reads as TGTGCCAGGACAGGGACGCCGAACGAGCAGTACTTC.

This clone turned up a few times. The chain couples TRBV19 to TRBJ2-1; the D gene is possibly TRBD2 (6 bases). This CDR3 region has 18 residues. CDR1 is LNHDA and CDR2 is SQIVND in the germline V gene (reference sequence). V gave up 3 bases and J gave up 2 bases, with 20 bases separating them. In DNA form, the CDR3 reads TGTGCCAGTAGTATGGTTGTGGGCGGGATCGCCCCCTACAATGAGCAGTTCTTC. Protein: CASSMVVGGIAPYNEQFF.

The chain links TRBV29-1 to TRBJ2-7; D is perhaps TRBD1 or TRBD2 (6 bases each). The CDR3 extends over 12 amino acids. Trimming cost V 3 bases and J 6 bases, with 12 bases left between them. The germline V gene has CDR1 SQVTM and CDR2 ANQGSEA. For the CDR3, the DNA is TGCAGCGTTGATCATGGAGGGGGCGAGCAGTACTTC. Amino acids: CSVDHGGGEQYF.

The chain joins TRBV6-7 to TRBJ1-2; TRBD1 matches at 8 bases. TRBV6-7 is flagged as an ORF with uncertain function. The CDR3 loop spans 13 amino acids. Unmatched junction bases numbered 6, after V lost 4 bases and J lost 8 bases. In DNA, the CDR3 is TGTGCCAGCAGTTCTGGACAGGGAAGAGGCTACACCTTC. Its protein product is CASSSGQGRGYTF.

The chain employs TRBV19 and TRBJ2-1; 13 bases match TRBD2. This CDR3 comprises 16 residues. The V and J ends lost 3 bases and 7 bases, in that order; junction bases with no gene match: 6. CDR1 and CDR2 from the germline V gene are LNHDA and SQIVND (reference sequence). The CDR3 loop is CASSMWTSGRRNEQFF. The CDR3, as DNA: TGTGCCAGTAGTATGTGGACTAGCGGGAGACGTAATGAGCAGTTCTTC.

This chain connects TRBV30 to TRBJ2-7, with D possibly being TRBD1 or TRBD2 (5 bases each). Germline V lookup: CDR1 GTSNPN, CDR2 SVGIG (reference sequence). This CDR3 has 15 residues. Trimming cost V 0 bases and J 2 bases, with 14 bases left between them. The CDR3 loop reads CAWSVSGSGTYEQYF. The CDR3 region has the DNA TGTGCCTGGAGTGTTTCAGGGTCGGGGACCTACGAGCAGTACTTC.

CDR3 sequence reads: CSVEQGNYGYTF. As DNA, the CDR3 is TGCAGCGTGGAACAGGGTAACTATGGCTACACCTTC. The V gene is TRBV29-1, the J gene TRBJ1-2; tentative D call: TRBD1 (6 bases). Germline V gives CDR1 SQVTM, CDR2 ANQGSEA. V gave up 6 bases and J gave up 1 base, with 9 bases separating them. This CDR3 comprises 12 residues.